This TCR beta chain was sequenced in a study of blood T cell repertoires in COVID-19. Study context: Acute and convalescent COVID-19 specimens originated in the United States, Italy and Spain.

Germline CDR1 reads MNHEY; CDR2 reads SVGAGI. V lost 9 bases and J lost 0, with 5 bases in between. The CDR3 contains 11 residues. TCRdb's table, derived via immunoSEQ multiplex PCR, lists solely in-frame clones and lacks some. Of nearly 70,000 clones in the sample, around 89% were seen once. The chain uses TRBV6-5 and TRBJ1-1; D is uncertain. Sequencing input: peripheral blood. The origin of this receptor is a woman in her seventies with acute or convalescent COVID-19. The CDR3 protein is CASIMNTEAFF. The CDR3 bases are TGTGCCAGTATAATGAACACTGAAGCTTTCTTT.